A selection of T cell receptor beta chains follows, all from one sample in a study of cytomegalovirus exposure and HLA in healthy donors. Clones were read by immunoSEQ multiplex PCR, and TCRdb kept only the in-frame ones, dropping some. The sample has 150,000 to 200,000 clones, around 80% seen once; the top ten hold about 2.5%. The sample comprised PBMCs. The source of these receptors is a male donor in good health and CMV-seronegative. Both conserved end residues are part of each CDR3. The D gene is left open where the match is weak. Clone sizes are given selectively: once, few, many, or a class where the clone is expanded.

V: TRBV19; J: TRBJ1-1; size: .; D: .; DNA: TGTGCCAGTAGTTTGCAGGGTTGGACTGAAGCTTTCTTT; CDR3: CASSLQGWTEAFF
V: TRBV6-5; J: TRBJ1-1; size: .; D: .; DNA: TGTGCCAGCAACTACGCCAGGGAGGCCACTGAAGCTTTCTTT; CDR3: CASNYAREATEAFF
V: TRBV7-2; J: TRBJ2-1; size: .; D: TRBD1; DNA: TGTGCCAGCAGCTACCAACAGGGGGCAGGGAATGAGCAGTTCTTC; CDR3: CASSYQQGAGNEQFF
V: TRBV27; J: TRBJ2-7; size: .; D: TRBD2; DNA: TGTGCCAGCAGTCCCCACGGGGGGGTATACGAGCAGTACTTC; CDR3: CASSPHGGVYEQYF
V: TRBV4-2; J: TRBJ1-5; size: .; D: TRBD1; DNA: TGTGCCAGCAGCCTCAAAAGACAGGGCGGCAATCAGCCCCAGCATTTT; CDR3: CASSLKRQGGNQPQHF
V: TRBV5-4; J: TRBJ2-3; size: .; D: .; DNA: TGTGCCAGCAGCTTGCCAGGGCCGATGAGTGGAGATACGCAGTATTTT; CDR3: CASSLPGPMSGDTQYF
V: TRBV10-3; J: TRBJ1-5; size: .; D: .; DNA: TGTGCCATCAGTCCCTCAGGGGTTGGGCAGCCCCAGCATTTT; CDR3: CAISPSGVGQPQHF
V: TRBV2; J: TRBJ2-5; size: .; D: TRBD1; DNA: TGTGCCAGCCGAGGCGGGTTGACAGGGGCTCAAGAGACCCAGTACTTC; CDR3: CASRGGLTGAQETQYF
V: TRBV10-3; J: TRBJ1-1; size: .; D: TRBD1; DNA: TGTGCTGCACAGGGGAACACTGAAACTTTCTTT; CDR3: CAAQGNTETFF
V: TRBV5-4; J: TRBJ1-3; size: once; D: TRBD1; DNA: TGTGCCAGCAGCTTACCGGGACAGGGGGCTGGAAACACCATATATTTT; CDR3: CASSLPGQGAGNTIYF
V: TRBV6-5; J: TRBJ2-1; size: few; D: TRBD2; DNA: TGTGCCAGCAGTTTACGTCAACTAGCGGGGGGTTATGAGCAGTTCTTC; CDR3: CASSLRQLAGGYEQFF
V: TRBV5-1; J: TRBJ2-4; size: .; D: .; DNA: TGCGCCAGCAGCTTGATCGGGGGAACTAAGGTTCAGTACTTC; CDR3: CASSLIGGTKVQYF
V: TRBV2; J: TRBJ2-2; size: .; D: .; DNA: TGTGCCAGCAGGACTTTACAAGCCACCGGGGAGCTGTTTTTT; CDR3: CASRTLQATGELFF
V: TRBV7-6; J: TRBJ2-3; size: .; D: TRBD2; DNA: TGTGCCAGCAGCTTAGTTCCTAGCGGGGGAGCAGATACGCAGTATTTT; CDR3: CASSLVPSGGADTQYF
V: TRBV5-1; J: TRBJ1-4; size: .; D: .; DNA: TGCGCCAGCAGTCAAGACAGACCTAATGAAAAACTGTTTTTT; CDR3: CASSQDRPNEKLFF
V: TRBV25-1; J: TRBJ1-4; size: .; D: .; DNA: TGTGCCAGCAGTGTGACAGCAACTAATGAAAAACTGTTTTTT; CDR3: CASSVTATNEKLFF
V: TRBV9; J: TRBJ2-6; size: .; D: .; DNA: TGTGCCAGCAGCGTAGCTTACCAGGGAGGAAGAGGGGCCAACGTCCTGACTTTC; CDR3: CASSVAYQGGRGANVLTF